Included here is one TCR beta chain sequence, with context. What it binds is not known. The entry originates in a study of cytomegalovirus exposure and HLA in healthy donors. Notes on the study in general: For TCR beta chains, V- and J-gene trimming was later linked to a missense DCLRE1C variant.

60 Vbeta and 13 Jbeta primers were used in PCR. The assay was immunoSEQ multiplex PCR, and TCRdb's table has in-frame clones only and misses some. The sample consists of 65,000 to 100,000 clones, about 75% of them appearing once. Germline CDR1 KGHSH, CDR2 LQKENI. This CDR3 has 16 residues. The junction had 7 bases not matched to a gene; V was cut back by 1 base and J by 5 bases. This chain connects TRBV18 to TRBJ2-1; 8 bases agree with TRBD2. The receptor was derived from a female donor in good health and CMV-seronegative. The sample comprised PBMCs. CDR3 nucleotides: TGTGCCAGCTCACCACTGAGCCAGACTAGCGACAATGAGCAGTTCTTC. This gives the protein CASSPLSQTSDNEQFF.